This T cell receptor beta chain was recovered during a study of blood T cells in healthy people across ages. Germline CDR1 DFQATT, CDR2 SNEGSKA (reference sequence). Deletions cut 3 bases from V and 2 bases from J, with 15 bases between. This CDR3 is 15 amino acids long. This clonotype showed up just a few times. Next came a second PCR, run for about 6 to 12 cycles, which used a sample-barcoded 5' primer along with a J-beta primer mix. One entry per CDR3 protein, called by TCRdb with MiXCR from the 5' RACE reads. The table lists around 700,000 distinct CDR3 sequences, just under 25% of them singletons. This sample also belongs to another study, concerning T cells of mothers and their children. From that report: Thymic selection, a shaping force on TCR recombination output, acts similarly in related and unrelated pairs.

The V call is TRBV20-1, the J call TRBJ2-3; D ambiguous. The TCR was taken from a boy aged 5 to 17 in good health. The sample comprised blood. CDR3 bases: TGCAGTGCTAGCGGGTTAATAGGATACACAGATACGCAGTATTTT. This translates into CSASGLIGYTDTQYF.